This entry lists 22 T cell receptor beta chains sequenced from one sample in a study of T cell responses to AZD1222 COVID-19 vaccine. Only in-frame clones appear in the TCRdb table, and some are missing; sequencing was by immunoSEQ multiplex PCR. The sample consists of some 90,000 clones, 70% to 90% of them appearing once. Sequences were derived from peripheral blood, sampled on day 0 of AZD1222 vaccination. Every receptor here comes from an adult in good health.

This clone was recorded only once. J is TRBJ2-1 and V is TRBV4-3; D gene ambiguous. The V gene lost 0 bases and the J gene lost 0 bases, with 9 bases spanning the gap. In germline, CDR1 is LGHNA, CDR2 YSLEER. The CDR3 is 16 amino acids. CDR3 DNA: TGCGCCAGCAGCCAAGAACGCGGTCGCTCCTACAATGAGCAGTTCTTC. Translating it yields CASSQERGRSYNEQFF.

This sequence joins TRBV7-3 and TRBJ1-2; possible D gene TRBD1, 6 bases. The CDR3 consists of 15 residues. Germline V gene data show CDR1 as SGHTA and CDR2 as FQGTGA. Trimming left V 2 bases short and J 6 bases short, with 16 bases between. The CDR3 sequence: CASSLSGGSFDGYTF. The CDR3 DNA reads TGTGCCAGCAGCTTATCGGGGGGCTCATTTGATGGCTACACCTTC.

This clone occurred a few times. The DNA for the CDR3 is TGTGCCAGCTCACCACCAGGGACAGCTGCGGGAGGTGAGGGCAATGAGCAGTTCTTC. This sequence encodes CASSPPGTAAGGEGNEQFF. The chain couples TRBV18 to TRBJ2-1; maybe TRBD2 (8 bases). The CDR3 has 19 amino acids. Looked up from germline, CDR1 is KGHSH and CDR2 is LQKENI. Trimming removed 0 bases at V and 6 bases at J, with 24 bases between.

V and J are TRBV19 and TRBJ1-3, with 9 bases identical to TRBD1. This CDR3 has 14 amino acids. V lost 7 bases and J lost 4; bases outside the gene matches: 5. Germline CDR1 LNHDA, CDR2 SQIVND (reference sequence). CDR3 DNA sequence: TGTGCCAGTATCCGGACAGGGGCCGGAAACACCATATATTTT. Translation: CASIRTGAGNTIYF.

V gene TRBV11-3 combines with J gene TRBJ2-1; TRBD2 agrees at 9 bases. Germline CDR1 is SGHNT and CDR2 is YENEEA. The length of the CDR3 is 15 residues. The junction had 3 bases not matched to a gene; V was cut back by 4 bases and J by 2 bases. CDR3 DNA sequence: TGTGCCAGCAGCTCGACTAGCGGAACCTACAATGAGCAGTTCTTC. Translating gives CASSSTSGTYNEQFF.

This chain links TRBV30 with TRBJ2-5, with 7 bases fitting TRBD2. CDR3 size: 12 residues. Germline-derived CDR1 and CDR2 are GTSNPN and SVGIG (reference sequence). Losses at the gene ends were 3 bases for V and 4 bases for J; bases not matched to a gene: 2. The CDR3 region is CAWSPGGETQYF. CDR3 coding DNA: TGTGCCTGGAGCCCGGGGGGAGAGACCCAGTACTTC.

A single count supports this clone. The chain joins TRBV6-5 to TRBJ2-3, with a weak D call TRBD2 (6 bases). V dropped 7 bases and J dropped 0 bases, with 14 bases sitting between them. This CDR3 region has 15 residues. Looked up from germline, CDR1 is MNHEY and CDR2 is SVGAGI. CDR3 residues: CASTVDYTSTDTQYF. The CDR3 nucleotides read TGTGCCAGCACCGTGGACTATACTAGCACAGATACGCAGTATTTT.

The V gene is TRBV7-9, the J gene TRBJ1-2; 12 bases map to TRBD1. The CDR3 loop spans 14 amino acids. Germline V gene sequence: CDR1 SEHNR, CDR2 FQNEAQ (reference sequence). Unmatched junction bases numbered 4, after V lost 5 bases and J lost 6 bases. The CDR3 region is CASSKGQGADGYTF. The DNA of the CDR3 is TGTGCCAGCAGCAAGGGACAGGGGGCCGATGGCTACACCTTC. Combining the CDR3 with reference TRBV7-9 and TRBJ1-2 gives the whole variable domain DTGVSQNPRHKITKRGQNVTFRCDPISEHNRLYWYRQTLGQGPEFLTYFQNEAQLEKSRLLSDRFSAERPKGSFSTLEIQRTEQGDSAMYLCASSKGQGADGYTFGSGTRLTVV.

V gene TRBV19 combines with J gene TRBJ1-2; D is uncertain. Deletions cut 0 bases from V and 3 bases from J, with 8 bases between. CDR1 is LNHDA, CDR2 SQIVND, per germline (reference sequence). The CDR3 is 14 amino acids. For the CDR3, the DNA is TGTGCCAGTAGTATAGACGGGATCGACTATGGCTACACCTTC. Translation gives CASSIDGIDYGYTF.

The V gene is TRBV14, the J gene TRBJ2-3; 10 bases are a match to TRBD2. The CDR3 is made up of 16 amino acids. The V segment lost 3 bases and the J segment 2 bases; nucleotides outside the gene matches: 5. Germline V gene lookup returns CDR1 SGHDN and CDR2 FVKESK. CDR3 in DNA: TGTGCCAGCAGCCATCCCGGACTAGCGGCCACAGATACGCAGTATTTT. Protein product: CASSHPGLAATDTQYF.

V gene TRBV12-3 or TRBV12-4 combines with J gene TRBJ2-3; D not resolved. The CDR3 has 13 residues. V lost 8 bases and J lost 3, with 12 bases in between. CDR3 residues: CASGQFATDTQYF. As DNA, the CDR3 is TGTGCCAGCGGGCAGTTTGCGACAGATACGCAGTATTTT.

J is TRBJ1-5 and V is TRBV10-3, with 9 bases identical to TRBD1. Germline-derived CDR1 and CDR2 are ENHRY and SYGVKD. CDR3 length equals 15 residues. Trimming cost V 9 bases and J 1 base; bases outside gene matches: 7. CDR3 bases: TGTGCCATTGCATGGGGACAGGGAAGCAATCAGCCCCAGCATTTT. This codes for CAIAWGQGSNQPQHF.

The CDR3 loop reads CASRGDRVEQFF. CDR3 DNA sequence: TGTGCCAGCAGGGGGGACAGGGTTGAGCAGTTCTTC. The V gene is TRBV5-6, the J gene TRBJ2-1, with TRBD1 matching over 9 bases. The CDR3 extends over 12 amino acids. In germline, CDR1 is SGHDT, CDR2 YYEEEE. V trimming: 5 bases; J trimming: 9 bases; junction bases outside the gene matches: 3.

This clone appeared a single time. The rearrangement links TRBV3-1 (or the pseudogene TRBV3-2) to TRBJ1-1; D unclear. Germline V gene sequence: CDR1 LGHDT, CDR2 YNNKEL (reference sequence). This CDR3 region has 14 residues. V shed 3 bases and J shed 1 base, with 9 bases lying between them. CDR3 in DNA: TGTGCCAGCAGCCATTACGGGTCGAACACTGAAGCTTTCTTT. Protein: CASSHYGSNTEAFF.

This clone was picked up one time. The chain joins TRBV18 to TRBJ2-1; D gene uncertain. The V end was cut by 2 bases, the J end by 7 bases, with 12 bases between. CDR3 length: 14 residues. Germline values: CDR1 KGHSH, CDR2 LQKENI. The CDR3 spells CASSPGIGRNEQFF. The DNA of the CDR3 is TGTGCCAGCTCACCAGGGATTGGGCGGAATGAGCAGTTCTTC. Based on the CDR3 plus reference TRBV18 and TRBJ2-1, the full variable domain is NAGVMQNPRHLVRRRGQEARLRCSPMKGHSHVYWYRQLPEEGLKFMVYLQKENIIDESGMPKERFSAEFPKEGPSILRIQQVVRGDSAAYFCASSPGIGRNEQFFGPGTRLTVL.

The rearrangement joins TRBV3-1 (or the pseudogene TRBV3-2) to TRBJ2-2; 9 bases align to TRBD2. The CDR3 runs to 19 residues. The V gene's germline CDR1 is LGHDT and CDR2 YNNKEL (reference sequence). The J segment lost 6 bases and the V segment lost 6 bases, leaving 20 bases of the junction unmatched. CDR3 residues: CASRGGGLASLLAPGELFF. DNA for the CDR3: TGTGCCAGCAGGGGAGGGGGACTAGCAAGCCTCTTAGCCCCCGGGGAGCTGTTTTTT.

V is TRBV7-9 and J is TRBJ1-1; no reliable D call. The CDR3 has 12 amino acids. Germline CDR1 reads SEHNR; CDR2 reads FQNEAQ (reference sequence). Trimming shortened V by 2 bases and J by 1 base, and 2 bases separated the two germline ends. The CDR3 DNA sequence: TGTGCCAGCAGCTTACAGAACACTGAAGCTTTCTTT. Its translation is CASSLQNTEAFF.

J is TRBJ2-3 and V is TRBV27; 7 bases map to TRBD1. The V gene's germline CDR1 is MNHEY and CDR2 SMNVEV (reference sequence). This CDR3 region has 14 residues. The V and J ends lost 6 bases and 0 bases, in that order; junction bases with no gene match: 3. DNA for the CDR3: TGTGCCAGCAGCCACAGGGGCAGCACAGATACGCAGTATTTT. Translation gives CASSHRGSTDTQYF.

V usage is TRBV7-9 and J usage is TRBJ2-7; TRBD1 aligns across 8 bases. With 3 bases clipped from V and 3 bases from J, the junction kept 4 bases outside the gene matches. CDR3 size: 14 residues. The germline gives CDR1 SEHNR, CDR2 FQNEAQ (reference sequence). CDR3 sequence (DNA): TGTGCCAGCAGCTTCTCAGGGGGCATCTACGAGCAGTACTTC. Encoded protein: CASSFSGGIYEQYF.

This chain links TRBV19 with TRBJ2-6; tentatively, D is TRBD1 (5 bases). Trimming shortened V by 5 bases and J by 0 bases, and 11 bases separated the two germline ends. Germline V gene data show CDR1 as LNHDA and CDR2 as SQIVND (reference sequence). The CDR3 extends over 16 amino acids. The CDR3 sequence is CASSPQVLSGANVLTF. The CDR3 nucleotides are TGTGCCAGTAGTCCACAGGTCCTCTCTGGGGCCAACGTCCTGACTTTC.

The chain has TRBV9 and TRBJ2-3; D is possibly TRBD1 (6 bases). The CDR3 is 13 residues long. Germline-derived CDR1 and CDR2 are SGDLS and YYNGEE. V lost 3 bases, J lost 7 bases, and 12 bases lay in between. CDR3 bases: TGTGCCAGCAGCGCTACAGGGAAAAATACGCAGTATTTT. Protein product: CASSATGKNTQYF.

The chain carries TRBV14 and TRBJ1-1, with no clear D. The V end was cut by 0 bases, the J end by 8 bases, with 10 bases between. CDR3 length: 13 residues. From germline, CDR1 is SGHDN and CDR2 FVKESK. For the CDR3, the DNA is TGTGCCAGCAGCCAAGATAGATTGAGGGAAGCTTTCTTT. It codes for CASSQDRLREAFF.